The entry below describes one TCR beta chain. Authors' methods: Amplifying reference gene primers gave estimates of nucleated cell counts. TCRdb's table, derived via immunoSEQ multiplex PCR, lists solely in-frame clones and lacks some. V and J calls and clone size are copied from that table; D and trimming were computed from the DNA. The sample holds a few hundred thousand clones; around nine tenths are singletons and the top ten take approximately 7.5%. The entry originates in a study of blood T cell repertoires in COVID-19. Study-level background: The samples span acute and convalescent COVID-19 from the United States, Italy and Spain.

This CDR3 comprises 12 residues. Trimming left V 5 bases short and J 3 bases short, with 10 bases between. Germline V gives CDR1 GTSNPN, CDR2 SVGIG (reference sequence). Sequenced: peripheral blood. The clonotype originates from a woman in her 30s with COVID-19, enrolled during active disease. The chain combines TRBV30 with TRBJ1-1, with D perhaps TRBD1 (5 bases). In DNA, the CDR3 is TGTGCCTGGGGGACTGATGACACTGAAGCTTTCTTT. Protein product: CAWGTDDTEAFF.